This T cell receptor beta chain was recorded in a study of blood T cell repertoires in COVID-19. Sequenced by immunoSEQ multiplex PCR; TCRdb stores in-frame clones only, minus some. The table has roughly 50,000 clones, about 90% seen once. Deletions cut 1 base from V and 1 base from J, with 14 bases between. Germline V gene data show CDR1 as SGHTA and CDR2 as FQGNSA. This CDR3 comprises 17 residues. This TCR came from a human donor with active COVID-19. The donor label of this sample is uncertain. This chain connects TRBV7-2 to TRBJ2-1, with D possibly TRBD2 on 7 matching bases. The material sequenced was peripheral blood. CDR3 region: CASSLGGGAGSYNEQFF. The DNA for the CDR3 is TGTGCCAGCAGCTTAGGAGGGGGGGCCGGGTCCTACAATGAGCAGTTCTTC.